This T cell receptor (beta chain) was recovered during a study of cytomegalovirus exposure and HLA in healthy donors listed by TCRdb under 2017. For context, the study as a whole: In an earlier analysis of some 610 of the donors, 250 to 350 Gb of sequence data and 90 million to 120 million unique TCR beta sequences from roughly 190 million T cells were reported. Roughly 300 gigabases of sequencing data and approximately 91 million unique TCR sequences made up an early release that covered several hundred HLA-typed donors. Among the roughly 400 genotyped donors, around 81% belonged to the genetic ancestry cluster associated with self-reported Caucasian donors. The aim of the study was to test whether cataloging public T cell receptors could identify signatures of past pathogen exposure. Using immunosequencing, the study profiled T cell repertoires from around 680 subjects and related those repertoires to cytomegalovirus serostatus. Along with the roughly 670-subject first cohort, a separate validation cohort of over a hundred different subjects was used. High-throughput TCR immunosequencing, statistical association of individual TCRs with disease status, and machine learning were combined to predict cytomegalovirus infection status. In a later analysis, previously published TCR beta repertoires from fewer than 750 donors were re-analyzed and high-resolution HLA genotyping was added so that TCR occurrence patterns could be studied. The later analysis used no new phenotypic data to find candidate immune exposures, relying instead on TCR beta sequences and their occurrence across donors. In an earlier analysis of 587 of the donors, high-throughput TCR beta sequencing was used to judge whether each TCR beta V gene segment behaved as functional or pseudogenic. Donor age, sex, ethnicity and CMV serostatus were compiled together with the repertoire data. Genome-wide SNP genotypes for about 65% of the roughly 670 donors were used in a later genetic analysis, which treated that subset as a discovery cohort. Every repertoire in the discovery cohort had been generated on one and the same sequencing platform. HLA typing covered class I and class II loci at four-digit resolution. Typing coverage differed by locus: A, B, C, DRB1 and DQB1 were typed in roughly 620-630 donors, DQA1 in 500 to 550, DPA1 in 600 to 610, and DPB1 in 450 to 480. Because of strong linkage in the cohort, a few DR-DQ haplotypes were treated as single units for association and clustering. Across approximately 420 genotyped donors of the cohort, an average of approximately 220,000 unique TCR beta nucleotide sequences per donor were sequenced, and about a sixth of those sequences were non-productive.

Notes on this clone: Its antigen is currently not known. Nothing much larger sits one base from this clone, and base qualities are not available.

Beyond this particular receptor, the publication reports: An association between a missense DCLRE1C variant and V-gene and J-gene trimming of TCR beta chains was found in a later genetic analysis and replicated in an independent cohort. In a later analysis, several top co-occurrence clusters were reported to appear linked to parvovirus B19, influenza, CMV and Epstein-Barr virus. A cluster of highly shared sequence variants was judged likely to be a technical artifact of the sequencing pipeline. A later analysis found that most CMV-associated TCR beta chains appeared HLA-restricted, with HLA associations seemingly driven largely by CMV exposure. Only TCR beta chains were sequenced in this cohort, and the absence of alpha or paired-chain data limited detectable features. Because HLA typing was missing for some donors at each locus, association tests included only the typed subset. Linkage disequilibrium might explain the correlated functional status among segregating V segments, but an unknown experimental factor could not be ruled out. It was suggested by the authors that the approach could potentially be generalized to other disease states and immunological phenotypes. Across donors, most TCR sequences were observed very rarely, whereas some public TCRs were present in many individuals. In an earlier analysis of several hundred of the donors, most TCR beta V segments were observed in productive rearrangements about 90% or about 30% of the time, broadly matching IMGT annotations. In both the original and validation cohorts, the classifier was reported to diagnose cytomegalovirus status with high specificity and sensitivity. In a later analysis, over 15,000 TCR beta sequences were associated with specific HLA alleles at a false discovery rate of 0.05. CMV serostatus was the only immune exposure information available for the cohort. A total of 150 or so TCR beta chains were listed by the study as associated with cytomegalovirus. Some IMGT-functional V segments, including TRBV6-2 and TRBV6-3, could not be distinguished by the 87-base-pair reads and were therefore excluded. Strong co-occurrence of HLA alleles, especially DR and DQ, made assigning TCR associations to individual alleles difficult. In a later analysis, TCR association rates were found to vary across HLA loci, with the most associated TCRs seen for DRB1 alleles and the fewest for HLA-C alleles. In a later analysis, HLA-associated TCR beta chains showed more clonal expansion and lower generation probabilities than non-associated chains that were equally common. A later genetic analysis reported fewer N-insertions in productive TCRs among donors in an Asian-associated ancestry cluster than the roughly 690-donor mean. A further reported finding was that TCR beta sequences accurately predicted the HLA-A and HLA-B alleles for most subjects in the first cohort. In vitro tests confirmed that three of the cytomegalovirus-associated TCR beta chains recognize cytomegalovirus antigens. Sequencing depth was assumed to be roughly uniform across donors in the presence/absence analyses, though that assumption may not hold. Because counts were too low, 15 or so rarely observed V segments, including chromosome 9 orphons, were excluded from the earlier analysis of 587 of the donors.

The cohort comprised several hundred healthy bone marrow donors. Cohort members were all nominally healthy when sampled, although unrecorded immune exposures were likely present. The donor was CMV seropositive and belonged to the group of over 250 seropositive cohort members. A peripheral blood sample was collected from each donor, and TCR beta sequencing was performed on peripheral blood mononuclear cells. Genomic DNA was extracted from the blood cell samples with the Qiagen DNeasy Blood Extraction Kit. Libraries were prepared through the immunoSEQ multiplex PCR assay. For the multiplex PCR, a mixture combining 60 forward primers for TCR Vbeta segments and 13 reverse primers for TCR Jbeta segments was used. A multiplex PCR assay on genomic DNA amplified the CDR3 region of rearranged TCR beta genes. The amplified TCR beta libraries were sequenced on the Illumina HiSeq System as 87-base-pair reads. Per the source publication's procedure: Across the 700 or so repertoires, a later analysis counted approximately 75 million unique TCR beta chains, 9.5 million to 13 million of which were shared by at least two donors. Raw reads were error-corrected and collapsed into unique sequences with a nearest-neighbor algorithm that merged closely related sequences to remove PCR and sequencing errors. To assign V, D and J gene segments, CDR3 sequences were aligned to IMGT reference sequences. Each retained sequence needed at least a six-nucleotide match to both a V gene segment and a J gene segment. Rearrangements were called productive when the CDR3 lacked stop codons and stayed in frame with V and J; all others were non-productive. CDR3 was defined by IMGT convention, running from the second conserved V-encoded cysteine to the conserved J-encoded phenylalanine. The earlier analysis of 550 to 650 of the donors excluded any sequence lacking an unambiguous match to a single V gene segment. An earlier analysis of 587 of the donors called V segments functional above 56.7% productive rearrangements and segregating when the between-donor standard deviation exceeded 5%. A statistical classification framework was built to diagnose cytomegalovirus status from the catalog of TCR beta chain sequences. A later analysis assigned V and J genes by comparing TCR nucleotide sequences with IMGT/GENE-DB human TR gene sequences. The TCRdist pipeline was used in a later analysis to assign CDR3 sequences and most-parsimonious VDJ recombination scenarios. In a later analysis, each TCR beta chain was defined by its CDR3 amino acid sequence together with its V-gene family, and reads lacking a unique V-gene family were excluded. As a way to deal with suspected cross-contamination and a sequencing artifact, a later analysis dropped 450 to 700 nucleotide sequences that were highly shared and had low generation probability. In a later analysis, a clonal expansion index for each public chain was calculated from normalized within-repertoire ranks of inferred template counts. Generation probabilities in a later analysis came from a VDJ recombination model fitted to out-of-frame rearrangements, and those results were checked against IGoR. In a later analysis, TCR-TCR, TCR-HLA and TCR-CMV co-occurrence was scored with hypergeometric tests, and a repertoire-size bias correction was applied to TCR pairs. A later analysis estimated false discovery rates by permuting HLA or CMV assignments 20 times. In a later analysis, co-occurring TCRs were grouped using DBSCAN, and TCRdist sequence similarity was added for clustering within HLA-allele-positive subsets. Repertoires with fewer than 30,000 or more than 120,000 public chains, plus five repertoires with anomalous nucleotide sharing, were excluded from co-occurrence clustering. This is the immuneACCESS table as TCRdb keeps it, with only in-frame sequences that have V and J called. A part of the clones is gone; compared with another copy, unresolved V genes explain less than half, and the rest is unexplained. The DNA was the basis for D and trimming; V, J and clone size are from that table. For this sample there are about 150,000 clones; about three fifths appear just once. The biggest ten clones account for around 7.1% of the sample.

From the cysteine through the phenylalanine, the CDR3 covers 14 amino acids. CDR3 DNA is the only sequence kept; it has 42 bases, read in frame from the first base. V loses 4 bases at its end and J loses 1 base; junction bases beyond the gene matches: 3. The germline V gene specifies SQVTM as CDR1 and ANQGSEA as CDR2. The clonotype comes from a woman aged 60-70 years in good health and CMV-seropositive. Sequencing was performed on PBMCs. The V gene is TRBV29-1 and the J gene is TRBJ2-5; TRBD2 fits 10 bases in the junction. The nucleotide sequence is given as TGCAGCGTTGTTCTAGCGGGAGCCCAAGAGACCCAGTACTTC. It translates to CSVVLAGAQETQYF.